This TCR beta chain was captured by sequencing in a study of blood T cells in healthy people across ages. V was clipped by 6 bases and J by 1 base, with 12 bases between them. CDR3 size: 13 residues. Germline CDR1 is SQVTM and CDR2 is ANQGSEA. Sample-barcoded 5' priming and a J-beta primer mix drove a second PCR of roughly 7 to 11 cycles. TCRdb reanalysed the 5' RACE reads using MiXCR and keeps one entry per CDR3 protein. The sample consists of around 900,000 distinct CDR3 sequences, approximately 50% of them appearing once. The TCR comes from a woman aged 55-69 years in good health. This chain links TRBV29-1 with TRBJ2-5; possible D gene TRBD1, 6 bases. Input material: blood. The CDR3 protein is CSVAGQLQETQYF. The CDR3 DNA sequence: TGCAGCGTCGCAGGACAGCTCCAAGAGACCCAGTACTTC.